This passage covers 23 T cell receptor beta chains from one sample sequenced in a study of response to subunit inactivated influenza vaccine. In TCRdb, the RT-PCR reads were re-called with MiXCR into one record per CDR3 protein. The sample has more than 200,000 distinct CDR3 sequences, 9% to 15% seen once. The material was non-naive T cells sorted from PBMCs, obtained 14 to 15 days before vaccination. All receptors come from a man between 45 and 60 years old who received an inactivated influenza vaccine.

This clonotype turned up a few times. CDR3 nucleotide sequence: TGCAGTGCCCGAGACTTGACCTTTTTGGGGGGGGAGCAGTACTTC. Its protein is CSARDLTFLGGEQYF. J is TRBJ2-7 and V is TRBV20-1, with 7 positions matching TRBD2. V gave up 6 bases and J gave up 7 bases; unmatched junction bases: 18. This CDR3 region has 15 residues. Germline CDR1 is DFQATT and CDR2 is SNEGSKA (reference sequence).

This clonotype turned up a few times. The V call is TRBV2, the J call TRBJ2-4, with D unresolved. Trimming pared 4 bases from V and 4 bases from J, leaving 8 bases between. This CDR3 is built from 13 residues. Germline V gives CDR1 SNHLY, CDR2 FYNNEI. The CDR3 spells CASSVGYKNIQYF. For the CDR3, the DNA is TGTGCCAGCAGTGTCGGCTATAAAAACATTCAGTACTTC.

This clonotype was counted between two and nine times. The V gene is TRBV20-1, the J gene TRBJ2-7; D possibly matches TRBD1 or TRBD2 (5 bases each). Looked up from germline, CDR1 is DFQATT and CDR2 is SNEGSKA (reference sequence). V was trimmed by 0 bases and J by 3 bases, leaving 18 bases between them. The CDR3 consists of 16 residues. CDR3 DNA: TGCAGTGCTAGAGATCGACGGACATCCGCGGGCTACGAGCAGTACTTC. This encodes CSARDRRTSAGYEQYF.

This clonotype has more than one count but fewer than ten. The chain joins TRBV12-3 or TRBV12-4 to TRBJ2-5, with 13 bases lining up with TRBD2. Losses at the gene ends were 3 bases for V and 3 bases for J; bases not matched to a gene: 16. CDR3 length: 20 residues. CDR3 region: CASSFMPRFGTSGTEETQYF. In nucleotides, the CDR3 is TGTGCCAGCAGTTTTATGCCGCGTTTTGGGACTAGCGGGACCGAAGAGACCCAGTACTTC.

V is TRBV25-1 and J is TRBJ1-2; D is possibly TRBD1 (5 bases). V dropped 4 bases and J dropped 8 bases, with 8 bases sitting between them. CDR1 is MGHDK and CDR2 is SYGVNS in the germline V gene. The length of the CDR3 is 11 residues. The CDR3 spells CASSGGKGYTF. The CDR3 DNA follows: TGTGCCAGCAGTGGGGGGAAGGGCTACACCTTC.

This clonotype was seen a handful of times. The chain carries TRBV12-3 or TRBV12-4 and TRBJ2-1; 8 nucleotides line up with TRBD1. V trimming: 5 bases; J trimming: 4 bases; junction bases outside the gene matches: 7. The CDR3 runs 15 residues. As DNA, the CDR3 is TGTGCCAGCAGTCACGGGACAGGAACGTACAATGAGCAGTTCTTC. As protein: CASSHGTGTYNEQFF.

A word on this clonotype: One end of the junction does not line up with germline, which may come from a read error. V is TRBV2 and J is TRBJ2-7; D tentatively reads TRBD1 or TRBD2 (5 bases each). The CDR3 has 15 amino acids. CDR1 and CDR2 from the germline V gene are SNHLY and FYNNEI. The CDR3 sequence: CASRQALAVSFEQYF. In DNA form, the CDR3 reads TGTGCCAGCAGACAGGCCCTAGCCGTATCCTTCGAGCAGTACTTC.

In its sample, this clonotype was seen many times. The rearrangement uses TRBV12-3 or TRBV12-4 and TRBJ1-4, with D possibly being TRBD1 (6 bases). This CDR3 has 15 residues. V dropped 7 bases and J dropped 7 bases, with 19 bases sitting between them. CDR3 residues: CASIPGVGGGEKLFF. In DNA, the CDR3 is TGTGCCAGCATCCCTGGGGTGGGAGGGGGTGAAAAACTGTTTTTT.

Ten or more counts support this clonotype. The chain uses TRBV7-2 and TRBJ2-7; 7 bases map to TRBD2. Trimming at V came to 0 bases and at J to 7 bases, leaving 6 bases not matched to a gene. CDR3 length: 14 residues. CDR1 and CDR2 from the germline V gene are SGHTA and FQGNSA. The CDR3 bases are TGTGCCAGCAGCTTAGCCGGGGGAGGGATTGAGCAGTACTTC. It yields the protein CASSLAGGGIEQYF.

The V and J genes are TRBV5-1 and TRBJ1-5; D unresolved. V was pared by 2 bases and J by 5 bases, with 8 bases between. The CDR3 loop spans 13 amino acids. Germline V gene sequence: CDR1 SGHRS, CDR2 YFSETQ. CDR3 in DNA: TGCGCCAGCAGCTTCGAGGGTGATCAGCCCCAGCATTTT. It codes for CASSFEGDQPQHF.

This clonotype has a handful of counts. V and J are TRBV7-2 and TRBJ2-5; 11 positions match TRBD2. In germline, CDR1 is SGHTA, CDR2 FQGNSA. The ends lost 3 bases at V and 3 bases at J; junction bases unmatched: 3. This CDR3 spans 15 amino acids. The CDR3 is CASSFGTSGKETQYF. CDR3 nucleotide sequence: TGTGCCAGCAGCTTTGGGACTAGCGGTAAAGAGACCCAGTACTTC.

V gene TRBV6-1 combines with J gene TRBJ1-4, with D hard to call. The CDR3 covers 15 residues. Germline V gene data show CDR1 as MNHNS and CDR2 as SASEGT. Trimming took 9 bases from V and 6 from J, leaving 20 bases between them. The CDR3: CARLIPGNEDEKLFF. As DNA, the CDR3 is TGTGCCAGATTAATACCGGGTAACGAGGATGAAAAACTGTTTTTT.

This clonotype was recorded at least ten times. This chain links TRBV6-1 with TRBJ2-1; 13 bases agree with TRBD2. CDR1 is MNHNS, CDR2 SASEGT, per germline. This CDR3 has 15 amino acids. The V gene end was trimmed by 7 bases and the J gene end by 9 bases; junction bases not matched to a gene: 9. The CDR3 sequence is CASIKLAGGPGEQFF. CDR3 nucleotide sequence: TGTGCCAGCATAAAACTAGCGGGGGGGCCGGGTGAGCAGTTCTTC.

In its sample, this clonotype was seen a few times. The chain uses TRBV28 and TRBJ2-1; D tentatively fits TRBD1 or TRBD2 (5 bases each). V lost 7 bases, J lost 5 bases, and 15 bases lay in between. Germline V gene sequence: CDR1 MDHEN, CDR2 SYDVKM. This CDR3 has 14 amino acids. The CDR3 sequence: CASNPRGRHNEQFF. CDR3 in DNA: TGTGCCAGCAACCCACGGGGACGACACAATGAGCAGTTCTTC. Using reference TRBV28 and TRBJ2-1 for the parts outside the CDR3, the full variable domain is DVKVTQSSRYLVKRTGEKVFLECVQDMDHENMFWYRQDPGLGLRLIYFSYDVKMKEKGDIPEGYSVSREKKERFSLILESASTNQTSMYLCASNPRGRHNEQFFGPGTRLTVL.

About this clonotype itself: Being one base from a much bigger clone, this may be a read error. The V gene is TRBV28, the J gene TRBJ2-7, with 8 positions matching TRBD1. The germline V gene encodes CDR1 MDHEN and CDR2 SYDVKM. The CDR3 has 14 amino acids. The DNA of the CDR3 is TGTGCCAGCAGGACAGGGGCTGTCCTATACGATCAGTACTTC. It is translated as CASRTGAVLYDQYF.

This chain joins TRBV6-1 and TRBJ2-7; 7 bases align to TRBD1. The trim removed 5 bases at V and 2 bases at J, leaving 6 bases unmatched. Germline V gene lookup returns CDR1 MNHNS and CDR2 SASEGT. The CDR3 is made up of 14 amino acids. CDR3 sequence (DNA): TGTGCCAGCAGTCCCAGGGGGTCTCCCTACGAGCAGTACTTC. It yields the protein CASSPRGSPYEQYF.

This clonotype was seen only a few times. The chain has TRBV2 and TRBJ1-4; the D is unclear. Germline loops: CDR1 SNHLY, CDR2 FYNNEI. V dropped 10 bases and J dropped 3 bases, with 15 bases sitting between them. The length of the CDR3 is 14 residues. CDR3 loop: CAIRAQEPNEKLFF. The CDR3 DNA is TGTGCCATACGGGCCCAAGAGCCTAATGAAAAACTGTTTTTT.

In its sample, this clonotype was seen a few times. This rearrangement joins TRBV30 to TRBJ2-3; the D gene is possibly TRBD1 (6 bases). Trimming took off 0 bases at V and 0 bases at J, with 10 bases between the two ends. Germline assignment: CDR1 GTSNPN and CDR2 SVGIG (reference sequence). CDR3 length: 15 residues. CDR3 in amino acids: CAWSVLGASTDTQYF. The CDR3 coding sequence is TGTGCCTGGAGTGTATTGGGGGCCAGCACAGATACGCAGTATTTT.

The V gene is TRBV12-3 or TRBV12-4, the J gene TRBJ2-5; D gene unclear. The V and J ends lost 2 bases and 5 bases respectively, with 6 bases between them. The CDR3 length is 12 residues. The CDR3 region is CASSLLRETQYF. CDR3 nucleotide sequence: TGTGCCAGCAGTTTACTTCGGGAGACCCAGTACTTC.

This clonotype was seen many times. The chain links TRBV5-1 to TRBJ2-2; the D gene is possibly TRBD1 (6 bases). V dropped 3 bases and J dropped 5 bases, with 11 bases sitting between them. From germline, CDR1 is SGHRS and CDR2 YFSETQ. The CDR3 consists of 14 residues. CDR3 in DNA: TGCGCCAGCAGCTGGGCACAGGGTACCGGGGAGCTGTTTTTT. Amino acid sequence: CASSWAQGTGELFF.

This clonotype turned up a few times. The chain employs TRBV28 and TRBJ2-3; 14 nucleotides agree with TRBD2. Per the germline V gene, CDR1 is MDHEN and CDR2 is SYDVKM. V shed 3 bases, J shed 2 bases, and the junction held 10 bases outside the gene matches. The length of the CDR3 is 19 residues. The CDR3 loop is CASSLPAMGLAGATDTQYF. In DNA form, the CDR3 reads TGTGCCAGCAGTTTGCCAGCAATGGGACTAGCGGGAGCCACAGATACGCAGTATTTT.

CDR3 in amino acids: CASSKAGGSLYYGYTF. Here the CDR3 DNA reads TGTGCCAGCAGCAAAGCCGGGGGCAGCCTCTACTATGGCTACACCTTC. The chain carries TRBV7-9 and TRBJ1-2; D perhaps matches TRBD1 (6 bases). Deletions cut 5 bases from V and 3 bases from J, with 19 bases between. This CDR3 comprises 16 residues. Per the germline V gene, CDR1 is SEHNR and CDR2 is FQNEAQ (reference sequence).

This clonotype was picked up a small number of times. The chain is built from TRBV25-1 and TRBJ2-5, with D unclear. V was clipped by 3 bases and J by 2 bases, with 13 bases between them. Looked up from germline, CDR1 is MGHDK and CDR2 is SYGVNS. The length of the CDR3 is 15 residues. The chain's CDR3 is CASSDKTVIQETQYF. The CDR3 DNA reads TGTGCCAGCAGTGATAAAACAGTGATTCAAGAGACCCAGTACTTC.